This TCR beta chain was identified in a study of CD4 T cells in relation to SARS-CoV-2 and coronaviruses. At the level of the study: The negative reference was HIV-1 Nef peptide pool or peptide-free culture.

The table came from immunoSEQ multiplex PCR; TCRdb's copy has only in-frame clones and leaves some out. The data hold approximately 20,000 clones, with roughly 80% observed a single time. As concerns this clone: What it recognizes is unknown.

Germline assignment: CDR1 LGHDT and CDR2 YNNKEL (reference sequence). The CDR3 loop spans 12 amino acids. Trimming took 2 bases from V and 0 from J, leaving 2 bases between them. The unexposed donors gave CD4+ T cells in about 2011-2018, prior to COVID-19. The cells were cultured for less than twelve days before CD4+ T cells were isolated. Testing used SARS-CoV-2 S/N and four cold-coronavirus spikes on unexposed-donor CD4+ T cells, cells permitting. PBMCs were plated at 1.5 million to 2 million per well in IL-2-containing medium. Study-level results: The cross-reactivity analysis covered only spike protein, not other viral proteins.

Sequencing was carried out using CD4+ T cells from PBMCs, cultured in vitro. V and J are TRBV3-1 (or the pseudogene TRBV3-2) and TRBJ2-7; no firm D call. The sequence came from a human donor in good health. CDR3 sequence (DNA): TGTGCCAGCAGCCAAAACTCCTACGAGCAGTACTTC. Its translation is CASSQNSYEQYF.